The T cell receptor (beta chain) described here comes from a study of early T cells in non-severe SARS-CoV-2 infection listed by TCRdb under 2021. About the study as a whole: TCR sequencing used bulk RNA from unsorted whole blood, so alpha and beta chains could not be paired. Overall study results and their limits: Matching against VDJdb was skewed toward anti-spike CD8 responses, likely underestimated virus-specific expansions, and missed private and CD4 specificities.

A case-control design nested within a healthcare worker cohort in London, UK, was used, with weekly nasopharyngeal swab PCR tests and blood sampling performed. Healthcare workers were recruited between 23 and 31 March 2020, during the week of the UK lockdown, and were followed weekly for up to roughly 15 weeks. Concerning this clonotype itself: This clone's antigen is unknown. No per-base quality is available; no much larger clone lies one base away.

The library was produced with 5' RACE. TCRdb lists the instrument as NextSeq 500. The TCR library protocol attached unique molecular identifiers to individual cDNA molecules to correct for sequencing error and PCR bias. Both TCR alpha and beta chains were sequenced, and tight co-correlation was observed between alpha and beta sequence abundances in each sample. As for the original processing: Decombinator V4 was used to annotate the V gene, J gene and CDR3 of the TCR sequences. Expanded TCRs were defined as changing significantly between any two time points under a Poisson model with p below 0.0001. TCR abundances were normalised to the total number of TCRs sequenced in each sample and reported as counts per million. TRAV1-2 paired with TRAJ12, TRAJ20 or TRAJ33 defined MAIT TCRs, while TRAV10 paired with TRAJ18 defined iNKT TCRs. VDJdb, accessed 1 November 2021, was searched for CMV, EBV and SARS-CoV-2 annotated TCRs, excluding TCRs annotated for multiple antigens. The public reads were quality trimmed at Q25 with fastp and then assembled into clones with MiXCR by TCRdb, keeping productive beta chains. Rows are unified per CDR3 protein, each entry keeping the most common DNA and genes. For this entry, the V and J calls and clone size follow TCRdb and not the study's own pipeline. The sample data list some 55,000 distinct CDR3 sequences, and more than 10% of these were observed just once. The ten largest account for approximately 2.5% of the sample.

The CDR3 runs 14 residues from the cysteine to the phenylalanine. Only the CDR3 DNA stays, 42 bases, in frame from base 1. Between the V and J ends, shortened by 4 bases and 7 bases respectively, the junction contains 17 bases. The TCR was taken from an adult who was a healthcare worker with PCR-confirmed SARS-CoV-2 infection or an uninfected control (not recorded which). Source: whole blood, taken at baseline. The rearrangement combines TRBV12-3 or TRBV12-4 with TRBJ2-7, and the D gene may be TRBD2, 5 bases matching. The CDR3 protein: CASSSPGSHGEQYF. Read as DNA, the sequence is TGTGCCAGCAGTTCCCCGGGATCCCACGGGGAGCAGTACTTC.